This is a list of T cell receptor beta chains from one sample in a study of blood T cells in healthy people across ages. One entry per CDR3 protein results from TCRdb running MiXCR on the 5' RACE reads. The sample shows some 850,000 distinct CDR3 sequences, around 25% of them seen only once. The data also belong to a second study, concerning T cells of mothers and their children.

Sequences were obtained from blood. All receptors derive from a boy aged 5 to 17 in good health. The CDR3 runs from the conserved cysteine through the conserved F or W. D genes are given only for firm matches. Size tells how often a clone was seen (once, few, many) or the class of an expanded clone, and some rows leave it out.

CDR3nt	CDR3aa	abundance	d_gene	v_gene	j_gene
TGCGCCAGCAGCCAGCCTATCATCTCTGGAAACACCATATATTTT	CASSQPIISGNTIYF	NA	NA	TRBV4-1	TRBJ1-3
TGCGCCAGCAGCCCACAAAGATATACTAACTATGGCTACGCCTTC	CASSPQRYTNYGYAF	NA	NA	TRBV5-1	TRBJ1-2
TGCAGCGTTGAGGAAGGGGCGGAGACCCAGTACTTC	CSVEEGAETQYF	few	NA	TRBV29-1	TRBJ2-5
TGTGCCAGCAGTCGGACGGGCTGGGACCCAGATACGCAGTATTTT	CASSRTGWDPDTQYF	few	NA	TRBV27	TRBJ2-3
TGTGCCGGACTATGGGGCACCGGCACAGATACGCAGTATTTT	CAGLWGTGTDTQYF	NA	NA	TRBV6-5	TRBJ2-3
TGTGCCAGCAGCTTTTCAGTGCAAGGGGCTGGAAACACCATATATTTT	CASSFSVQGAGNTIYF	NA	NA	TRBV7-9	TRBJ1-3
TGTGCCAGCAGATCGGTCGGGACTACAGAGACCCAGTACTTC	CASRSVGTTETQYF	NA	TRBD2	TRBV14	TRBJ2-5
TGCGCCAGCAGCTTGGGTGACAGCCGTAGCTCCTACGAGCAGTACTTC	CASSLGDSRSSYEQYF	few	NA	TRBV5-1	TRBJ2-7
TGTGCCAGCAGTTTCGGAGACAGGGGATCCTACGAGCAGTACTTC	CASSFGDRGSYEQYF	few	TRBD1	TRBV27	TRBJ2-7
TGCGCCAGCAGCTTGGAAGCGGGTCCCAGGAACATTCAGTACTTC	CASSLEAGPRNIQYF	many	NA	TRBV5-1	TRBJ2-4
TGTGCCAGCAGCTTACCGGGATATGGAGACGAGCAGTACTTC	CASSLPGYGDEQYF	NA	NA	TRBV7-9	TRBJ2-7
TGTGCCAGCAGCCTACCCGGGACTAGCGGGGAAGAGACCCAGTACTTC	CASSLPGTSGEETQYF	once	TRBD2	TRBV12-3/TRBV12-4	TRBJ2-5